The present TCR beta chain was sequenced within a study of blood T cell repertoires in COVID-19. Background on the study: Collection of acute and convalescent COVID-19 samples took place in the United States, Italy and Spain. The cDNA or gDNA used as material had been derived from T cells, B-cell-depleted T cells, or PBMCs.

Germline trimming cut 4 bases from V and 8 bases from J; bases unmatched to any gene: 6. Germline V CDR1 and CDR2: LNHDA, SQIVND (reference sequence). The CDR3 covers 15 residues. Authors' processing steps: The assay estimated nucleated cells by amplifying reference gene primers. The table came from immunoSEQ multiplex PCR; TCRdb's copy has only in-frame clones and leaves some out. V, J and clone size reflect that table, while D and trimming were determined from the DNA. This table has 150,000 or so clones, about 70% appearing once. The clonotype was recovered from a woman in her seventies with acute or convalescent COVID-19. Sequenced: peripheral blood. The J gene is TRBJ1-4, the V gene TRBV19; 11 nucleotides line up with TRBD1. For the CDR3, the DNA is TGTGCCAGTAGTACCCGCGGACAGGGGGCCGAAAAACTGTTTTTT. Residues: CASSTRGQGAEKLFF.